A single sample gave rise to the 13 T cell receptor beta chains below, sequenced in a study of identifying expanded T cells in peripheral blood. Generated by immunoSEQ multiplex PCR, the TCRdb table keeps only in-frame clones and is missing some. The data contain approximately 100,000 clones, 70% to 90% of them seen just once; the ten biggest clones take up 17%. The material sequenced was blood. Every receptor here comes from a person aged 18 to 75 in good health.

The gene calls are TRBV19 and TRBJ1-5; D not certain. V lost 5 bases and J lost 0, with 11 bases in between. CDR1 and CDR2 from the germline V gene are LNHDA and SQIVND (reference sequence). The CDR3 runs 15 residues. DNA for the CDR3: TGTGCCAGTAGTTGGTCAGAAAATAGCAATCAGCCCCAGCATTTT. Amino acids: CASSWSENSNQPQHF. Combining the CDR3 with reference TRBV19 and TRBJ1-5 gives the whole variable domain DGGITQSPKYLFRKEGQNVTLSCEQNLNHDAMYWYRQDPGQGLRLIYYSQIVNDFQKGDIAEGYSVSREKKESFPLTVTSAQKNPTAFYLCASSWSENSNQPQHFGDGTRLSIL.

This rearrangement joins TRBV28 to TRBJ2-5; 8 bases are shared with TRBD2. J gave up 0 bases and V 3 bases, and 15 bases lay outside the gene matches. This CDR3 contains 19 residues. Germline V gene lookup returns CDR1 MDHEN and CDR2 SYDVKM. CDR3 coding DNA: TGTGCCAGCAGTTTTCCGCCGGGTAGCGGGGATCAGTACCAAGAGACCCAGTACTTC. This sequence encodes CASSFPPGSGDQYQETQYF.

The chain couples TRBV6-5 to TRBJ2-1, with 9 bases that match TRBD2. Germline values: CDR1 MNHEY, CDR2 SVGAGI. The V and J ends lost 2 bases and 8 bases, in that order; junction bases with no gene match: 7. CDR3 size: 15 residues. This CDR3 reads CASSYSAGGRDEQFF. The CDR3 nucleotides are TGTGCCAGCAGTTACAGCGCGGGGGGGCGGGATGAGCAGTTCTTC.

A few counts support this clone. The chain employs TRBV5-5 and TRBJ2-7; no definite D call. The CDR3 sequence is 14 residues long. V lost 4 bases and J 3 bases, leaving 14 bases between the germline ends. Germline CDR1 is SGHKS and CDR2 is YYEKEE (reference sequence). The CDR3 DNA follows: TGTGCCAGCAGCGCTGGACCTGGTAACTACGAGCAGTACTTC. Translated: CASSAGPGNYEQYF. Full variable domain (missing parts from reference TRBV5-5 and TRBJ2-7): DAGVTQSPTHLIKTRGQQVTLRCSPISGHKSVSWYQQVLGQGPQFIFQYYEKEERGRGNFPDRFSARQFPNYSSELNVNALLLGDSALYLCASSAGPGNYEQYFGPGTRLTVT.

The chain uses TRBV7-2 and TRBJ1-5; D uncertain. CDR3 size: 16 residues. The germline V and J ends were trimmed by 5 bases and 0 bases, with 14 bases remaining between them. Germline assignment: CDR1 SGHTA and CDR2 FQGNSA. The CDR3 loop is CASSIRRRGSNQPQHF. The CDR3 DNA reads TGTGCCAGCAGCATACGACGGCGAGGTAGCAATCAGCCCCAGCATTTT. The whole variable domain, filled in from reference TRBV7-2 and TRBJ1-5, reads GAGVSQSPSNKVTEKGKDVELRCDPISGHTALYWYRQSLGQGLEFLIYFQGNSAPDKSGLPSDRFSAERTGGSVSTLTIQRTQQEDSAVYLCASSIRRRGSNQPQHFGDGTRLSIL.

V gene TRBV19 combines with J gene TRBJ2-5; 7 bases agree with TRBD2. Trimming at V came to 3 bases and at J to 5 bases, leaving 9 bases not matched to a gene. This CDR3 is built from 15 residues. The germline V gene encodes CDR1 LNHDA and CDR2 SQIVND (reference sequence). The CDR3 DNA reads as TGTGCCAGTAGTATGTTACCGGGAGGAAGGGAGACCCAGTACTTC. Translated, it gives CASSMLPGGRETQYF.

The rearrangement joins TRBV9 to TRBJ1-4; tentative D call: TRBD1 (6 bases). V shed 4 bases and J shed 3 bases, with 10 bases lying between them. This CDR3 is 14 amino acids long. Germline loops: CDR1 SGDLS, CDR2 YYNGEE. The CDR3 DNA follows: TGTGCCAGCAGCTCAGGACAGTCTAATGAAAAACTGTTTTTT. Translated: CASSSGQSNEKLFF.

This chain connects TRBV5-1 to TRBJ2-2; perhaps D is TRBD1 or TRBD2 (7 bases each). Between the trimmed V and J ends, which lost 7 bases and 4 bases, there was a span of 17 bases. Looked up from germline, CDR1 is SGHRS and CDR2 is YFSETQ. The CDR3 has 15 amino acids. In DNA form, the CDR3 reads TGCGCCAGCGAAGCGGGGACAGCGGGCACCGGGGAGCTGTTTTTT. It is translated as CASEAGTAGTGELFF.

This CDR3 is CASSLGGLHYGYTF. CDR3 coding DNA: TGTGCCAGTAGTCTCGGGGGCTTGCACTATGGCTACACCTTC. This chain joins TRBV19 and TRBJ1-2; possibly TRBD1 for D (6 bases). Germline CDR1 is LNHDA and CDR2 is SQIVND (reference sequence). V was pared by 5 bases and J by 3 bases, with 13 bases between. The CDR3 is 14 residues long.

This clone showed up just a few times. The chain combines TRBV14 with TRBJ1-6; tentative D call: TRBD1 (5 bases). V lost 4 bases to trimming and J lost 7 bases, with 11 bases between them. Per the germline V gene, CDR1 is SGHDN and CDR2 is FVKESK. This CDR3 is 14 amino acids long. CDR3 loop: CASSPRQTNSPLHF. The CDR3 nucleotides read TGTGCCAGCAGCCCGAGACAGACGAATTCACCCCTCCACTTT.

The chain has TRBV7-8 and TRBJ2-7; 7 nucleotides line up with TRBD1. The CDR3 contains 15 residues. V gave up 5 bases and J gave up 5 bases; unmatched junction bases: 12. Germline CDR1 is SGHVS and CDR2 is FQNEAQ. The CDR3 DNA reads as TGTGCCAGCAGCGGCCGAGACAGGGTACCCCACGAGCAGTACTTC. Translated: CASSGRDRVPHEQYF. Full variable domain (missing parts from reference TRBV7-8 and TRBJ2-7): GAGVSQSPRYKVAKRGQDVALRCDPISGHVSLFWYQQALGQGPEFLTYFQNEAQLDKSGLPSDRFFAERPEGSVSTLKIQRTQQEDSAVYLCASSGRDRVPHEQYFGPGTRLTVT.

The CDR3 spells CASSESMLQTGSYEQYF. Here the CDR3 DNA reads TGCGCCAGCAGTGAGTCGATGCTACAGACCGGGTCCTACGAGCAGTACTTC. The rearrangement uses TRBV10-1 and TRBJ2-7; no clear D. The ends were cut back, 0 bases at V and 1 base at J, with 16 bases in the middle. CDR3 length: 17 amino acids. CDR1 is WNHNN, CDR2 SYGVQD, per germline (reference sequence).

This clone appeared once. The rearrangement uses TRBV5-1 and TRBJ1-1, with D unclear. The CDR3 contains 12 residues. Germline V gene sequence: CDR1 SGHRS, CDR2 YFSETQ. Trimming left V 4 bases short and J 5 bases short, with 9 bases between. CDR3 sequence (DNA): TGCGCCAGCAGCCCCTTAGGTACTGAAGCTTTCTTT. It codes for CASSPLGTEAFF.